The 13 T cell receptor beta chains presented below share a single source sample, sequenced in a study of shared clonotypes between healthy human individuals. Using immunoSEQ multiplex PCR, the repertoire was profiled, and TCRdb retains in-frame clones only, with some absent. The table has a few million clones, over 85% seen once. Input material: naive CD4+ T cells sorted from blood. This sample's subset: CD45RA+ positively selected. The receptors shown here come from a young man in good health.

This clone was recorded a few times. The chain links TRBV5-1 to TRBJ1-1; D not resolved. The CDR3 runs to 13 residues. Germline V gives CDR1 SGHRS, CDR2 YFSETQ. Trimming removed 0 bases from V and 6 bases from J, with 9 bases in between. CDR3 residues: CASSLESVSEAFF. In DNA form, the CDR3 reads TGCGCCAGCAGCTTGGAGTCAGTCTCTGAAGCTTTCTTT. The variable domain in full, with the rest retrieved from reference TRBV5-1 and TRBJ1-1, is KAGVTQTPRYLIKTRGQQVTLSCSPISGHRSVSWYQQTPGQGLQFLFEYFSETQRNKGNFPGRFSGRQFSNSRSEMNVSTLELGDSALYLCASSLESVSEAFFGQGTRLTVV.

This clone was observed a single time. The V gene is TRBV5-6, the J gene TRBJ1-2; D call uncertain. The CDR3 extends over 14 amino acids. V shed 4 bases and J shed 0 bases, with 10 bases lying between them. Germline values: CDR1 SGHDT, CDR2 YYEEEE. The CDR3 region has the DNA TGTGCCAGCAGCGCGGCAACGCCTAACTATGGCTACACCTTC. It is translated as CASSAATPNYGYTF.

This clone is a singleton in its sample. The CDR3 sequence: CASRAGLFGNQPQHF. CDR3 bases: TGTGCCAGCAGAGCGGGACTCTTCGGCAATCAGCCCCAGCATTTT. The V and J genes are TRBV6-5 and TRBJ1-5; D may be TRBD1 (5 bases). V was pared by 6 bases and J by 2 bases, with 14 bases between. This CDR3 comprises 15 residues. Germline lookup yields CDR1 MNHEY and CDR2 SVGAGI.

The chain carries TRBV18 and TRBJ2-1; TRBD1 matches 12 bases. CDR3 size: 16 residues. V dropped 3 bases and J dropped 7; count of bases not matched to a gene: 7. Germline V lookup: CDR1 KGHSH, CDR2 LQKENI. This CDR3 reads CASSPQVGQGANEQFF. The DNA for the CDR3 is TGTGCCAGCTCACCGCAAGTGGGACAGGGGGCAAATGAGCAGTTCTTC.

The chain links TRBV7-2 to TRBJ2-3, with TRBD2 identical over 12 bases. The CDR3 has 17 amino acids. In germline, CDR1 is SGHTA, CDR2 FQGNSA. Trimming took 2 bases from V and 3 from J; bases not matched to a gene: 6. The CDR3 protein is CASSLNPTSGGTDTQYF. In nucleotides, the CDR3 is TGTGCCAGCAGCTTAAACCCCACTAGCGGGGGGACAGATACGCAGTATTTT.

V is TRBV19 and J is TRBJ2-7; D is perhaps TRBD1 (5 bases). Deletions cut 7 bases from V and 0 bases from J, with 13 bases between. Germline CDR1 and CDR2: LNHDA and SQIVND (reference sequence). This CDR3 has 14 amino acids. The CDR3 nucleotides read TGTGCCAGTACTCCGACAGTCAGCTCCTACGAGCAGTACTTC. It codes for CASTPTVSSYEQYF.

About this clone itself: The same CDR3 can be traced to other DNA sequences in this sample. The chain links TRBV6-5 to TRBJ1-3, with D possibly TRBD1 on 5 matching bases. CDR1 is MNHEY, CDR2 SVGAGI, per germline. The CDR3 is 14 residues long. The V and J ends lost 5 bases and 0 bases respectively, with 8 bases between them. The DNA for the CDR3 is TGTGCCAGCAGTCCAGGGATCTCTGGAAACACCATATATTTT. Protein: CASSPGISGNTIYF.

The CDR3, as DNA: TGTGCCAGCAGGCCCGGGACTAGCGGGGGTTCGACGCAGTATTTT. Translating gives CASRPGTSGGSTQYF. The genes are TRBV6-5 and TRBJ2-3; the match to TRBD2 covers 14 bases. This CDR3 has 15 residues. The junction had 8 bases not matched to a gene; V was cut back by 6 bases and J by 9 bases. Germline V CDR1 and CDR2: MNHEY, SVGAGI.

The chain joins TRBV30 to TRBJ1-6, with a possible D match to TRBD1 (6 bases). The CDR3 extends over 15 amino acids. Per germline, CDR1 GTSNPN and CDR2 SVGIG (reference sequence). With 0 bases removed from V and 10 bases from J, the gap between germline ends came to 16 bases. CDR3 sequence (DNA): TGTGCCTGGAGTGTGGTAGGGGGAGGTACCTCACCCCTCCACTTT. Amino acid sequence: CAWSVVGGGTSPLHF.

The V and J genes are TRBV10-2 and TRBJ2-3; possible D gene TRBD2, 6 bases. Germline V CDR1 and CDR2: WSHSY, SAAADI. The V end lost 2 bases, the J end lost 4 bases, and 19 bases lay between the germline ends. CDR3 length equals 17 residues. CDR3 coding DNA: TGCGCCAGCAGTGAGGGGCAACGGGCGGGATCGTCAGATACGCAGTATTTT. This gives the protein CASSEGQRAGSSDTQYF.

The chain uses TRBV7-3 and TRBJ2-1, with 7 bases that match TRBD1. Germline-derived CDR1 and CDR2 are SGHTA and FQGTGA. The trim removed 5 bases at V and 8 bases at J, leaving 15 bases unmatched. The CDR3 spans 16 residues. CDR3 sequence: CASSPGRAGGVDEQFF. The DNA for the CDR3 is TGTGCCAGCAGCCCTGGGCGGGCAGGGGGTGTCGATGAGCAGTTCTTC. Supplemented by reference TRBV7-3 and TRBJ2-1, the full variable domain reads GAGVSQTPSNKVTEKGKYVELRCDPISGHTALYWYRQSLGQGPEFLIYFQGTGAADDSGLPNDRFFAVRPEGSVSTLKIQRTERGDSAVYLCASSPGRAGGVDEQFFGPGTRLTVL.

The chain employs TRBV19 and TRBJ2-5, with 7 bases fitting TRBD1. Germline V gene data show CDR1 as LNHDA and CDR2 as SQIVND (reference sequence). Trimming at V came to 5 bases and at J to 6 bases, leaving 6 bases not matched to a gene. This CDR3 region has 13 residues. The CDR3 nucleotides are TGTGCCAGTAGTCGAACAGGGGAACAGACCCAGTACTTC. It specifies CASSRTGEQTQYF.

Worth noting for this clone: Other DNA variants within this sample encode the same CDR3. CDR3 coding DNA: TGTGCCAGCAGCGTAGTTGGCGGTAGCACAGATACGCAGTATTTT. Translated, it gives CASSVVGGSTDTQYF. The V gene is TRBV9, the J gene TRBJ2-3; the D is unclear. The CDR3 length is 15 residues. The ends were cut back, 0 bases at V and 0 bases at J, with 8 bases in the middle. The germline V gene has CDR1 SGDLS and CDR2 YYNGEE.